These T cell receptor beta chains were read from a single sample in a study of shared clonotypes between healthy human individuals. Sequencing used immunoSEQ multiplex PCR; TCRdb keeps in-frame clones, though not all of them. This table has 2 million or so clones, 85% to 95% appearing once. Sequencing was carried out using naive CD4+ T cells sorted from blood. The receptors were gathered from a man aged 18 to 29 in good health. Both conserved end residues are part of each CDR3. D genes are given only for firm matches. Some rows have no size entry. The others give once, few or many, or a class for an expanded clone.

TRBD1	TRBJ2-2	TRBV5-1	-	CASSSGQGTGELFF	TGCGCCAGCAGCTCCGGACAGGGAACCGGGGAGCTGTTTTTT
TRBD1	TRBJ2-7	TRBV5-8	once	CASSLSRDRVGTAREQYF	TGTGCCAGCAGCCTATCCCGGGACAGGGTGGGTACGGCGCGCGAGCAGTACTTC
TRBD2	TRBJ2-2	TRBV7-2	-	CASSPSGGSTGELFF	TGTGCCAGCAGCCCCTCGGGCGGGAGCACCGGGGAGCTGTTTTTT
-	TRBJ2-7	TRBV25-1	once	CASSEYSSYEQYF	TGTGCCAGCAGTGAGTACAGCTCCTACGAGCAGTACTTC
TRBD2	TRBJ2-1	TRBV5-1	-	CASSQPGLAVYNEQFF	TGCGCCAGCAGCCAACCGGGACTAGCGGTGTACAATGAGCAGTTCTTC
-	TRBJ1-4	TRBV6-6	once	CASSYSGQREKLFF	TGTGCCAGCAGTTACTCCGGACAGCGGGAAAAACTGTTTTTT
-	TRBJ1-6	TRBV7-2	-	CASSQKTANSPLHF	TGTGCCAGCAGCCAAAAGACAGCAAATTCACCCCTCCACTTT
-	TRBJ1-2	TRBV4-2	-	CASSQENGGWNGYTF	TGTGCCAGCAGCCAAGAAAACGGGGGTTGGAATGGCTACACCTTC
-	TRBJ1-2	TRBV28	-	CASSFVALQNYGYTF	TGTGCCAGCAGTTTTGTGGCACTACAAAACTATGGCTACACCTTC
TRBD1	TRBJ1-1	TRBV28	-	CATLDRENTEAFF	TGTGCCACCTTGGACAGGGAGAACACTGAAGCTTTCTTT
-	TRBJ1-2	TRBV10-3	-	CAIAYSGGGGYTF	TGTGCCATCGCTTATTCGGGGGGCGGTGGCTACACCTTC
-	TRBJ2-3	TRBV2	once	CASSVDAGSATDTQYF	TGTGCCAGCAGTGTGGATGCCGGGTCCGCGACAGATACGCAGTATTTT
TRBD2	TRBJ2-2	TRBV5-1	-	CASSPDGRGGGTGELFF	TGCGCCAGCAGCCCCGATGGTCGGGGGGGCGGCACCGGGGAGCTGTTTTTT
-	TRBJ2-7	TRBV6-6	-	CASSSVTYEQYF	TGTGCCAGCAGTTCCGTAACGTACGAGCAGTACTTC
-	TRBJ1-5	TRBV5-6	-	CASSLNSYSNQPQHF	TGTGCCAGCAGTCTTAACAGCTATAGCAATCAGCCCCAGCATTTT
-	TRBJ2-5	TRBV19	-	CASSIGTGQETQYF	TGTGCCAGTAGTATTGGGACGGGACAAGAGACCCAGTACTTC
TRBD1	TRBJ1-1	TRBV10-3	-	CAISGGTGSPGMNTEAFF	TGTGCCATCAGTGGGGGGACAGGGTCCCCTGGGATGAACACTGAAGCTTTCTTT
TRBD1	TRBJ2-2	TRBV10-3	-	CASGTGSTGELFF	TGTGCCAGCGGGACAGGGTCAACCGGGGAGCTGTTTTTT
-	TRBJ2-5	TRBV11-3	-	CASSLDGLGETQYF	TGTGCCAGCAGCTTAGATGGTTTGGGGGAGACCCAGTACTTC
TRBD2	TRBJ2-1	TRBV6-5	-	CASRGLAERYNEQFF	TGTGCCAGCAGAGGACTAGCGGAACGGTACAATGAGCAGTTCTTC
TRBD1	TRBJ2-7	TRBV25-1	-	CASRGQGVLYEQYF	TGTGCCAGCAGAGGACAGGGAGTGTTATACGAGCAGTACTTC
-	TRBJ2-5	TRBV18	-	CASSPKVTGGETQYF	TGTGCCAGCTCACCAAAAGTCACTGGCGGGGAGACCCAGTACTTC
TRBD2	TRBJ2-1	TRBV9	-	CASSVGLALSGDNEQFF	TGTGCCAGCAGCGTAGGCCTAGCGCTAAGCGGGGACAATGAGCAGTTCTTC
TRBD2	TRBJ2-1	TRBV5-1	-	CASSLAGGVYNEQFF	TGCGCCAGCAGCTTGGCGGGAGGGGTCTACAATGAGCAGTTCTTC
TRBD2	TRBJ2-2	TRBV5-4	-	CASSALAGGNTGELFF	TGTGCCAGCAGCGCCCTAGCGGGGGGGAACACCGGGGAGCTGTTTTTT
-	TRBJ2-4	TRBV13	-	CASSLRFKNIQYF	TGTGCCAGCAGCCTCCGGTTCAAAAACATTCAGTACTTC
-	TRBJ1-1	TRBV29-1	-	CSVNSQTGTEAFF	TGCAGCGTTAACAGCCAAACGGGAACTGAAGCTTTCTTT
-	TRBJ2-7	TRBV5-1	-	CASSPNLVSYEQYF	TGCGCCAGCAGTCCAAACTTGGTCTCCTACGAGCAGTACTTC
-	TRBJ2-7	TRBV19	-	CASSIVGGLPYEQYF	TGTGCCAGTAGTATAGTAGGGGGACTACCCTACGAGCAGTACTTC
-	TRBJ1-1	TRBV6-1	few	CASSEDWGAGTEAFF	TGTGCCAGCAGTGAAGACTGGGGCGCGGGCACTGAAGCTTTCTTT
TRBD1	TRBJ2-7	TRBV5-6	-	CASSLPGQGPYEQYF	TGTGCCAGCAGCTTGCCCGGACAGGGCCCCTACGAGCAGTACTTC
-	TRBJ2-2	TRBV30	-	CASSRGDRNTGELFF	TGTGCCAGTAGTAGGGGAGACAGGAACACCGGGGAGCTGTTTTTT
TRBD1	TRBJ1-2	TRBV7-2	once	CASSSVLTGGGNYGYTF	TGTGCCAGCAGCTCAGTTTTGACAGGGGGTGGAAACTATGGCTACACCTTC
-	TRBJ1-1	TRBV29-1	once	CSVERQANTEAFF	TGCAGCGTTGAAAGGCAGGCGAACACTGAAGCTTTCTTT
-	TRBJ2-3	TRBV2	-	CASSEGPGAVDTQYF	TGTGCCAGCAGTGAGGGTCCGGGGGCGGTAGATACGCAGTATTTT
TRBD2	TRBJ2-3	TRBV5-1	-	CASSVSSGGSTDTQYF	TGCGCCAGCAGCGTCTCTAGCGGGGGATCCACAGATACGCAGTATTTT
TRBD2	TRBJ2-1	TRBV7-2	-	CASSYYGTSDNEQFF	TGTGCCAGCAGCTATTACGGGACTAGCGACAATGAGCAGTTCTTC
-	TRBJ1-1	TRBV7-9	-	CASSHLALVVNTEAFF	TGTGCCAGCAGCCACTTGGCGTTGGTAGTGAACACTGAAGCTTTCTTT